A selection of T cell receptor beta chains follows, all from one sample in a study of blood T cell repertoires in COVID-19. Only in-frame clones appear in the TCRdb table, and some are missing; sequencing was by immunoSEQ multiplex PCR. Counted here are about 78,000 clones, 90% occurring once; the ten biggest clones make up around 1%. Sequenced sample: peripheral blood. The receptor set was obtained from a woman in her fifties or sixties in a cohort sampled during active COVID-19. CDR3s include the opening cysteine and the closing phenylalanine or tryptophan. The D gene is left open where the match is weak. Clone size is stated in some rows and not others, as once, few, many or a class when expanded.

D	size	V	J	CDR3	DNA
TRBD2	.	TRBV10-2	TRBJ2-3	CATGGAGAGGDTQYF	TGCGCCACCGGAGGGGCGGGGGCGGGAGGAGATACGCAGTATTTT
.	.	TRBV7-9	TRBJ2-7	CASSPGSTYEQYF	TGTGCCAGCAGCCCCGGGAGTACCTACGAGCAGTACTTC
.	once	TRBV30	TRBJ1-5	CAWSSGDEDQPQHF	TGTGCCTGGAGTTCGGGGGATGAGGATCAGCCCCAGCATTTT
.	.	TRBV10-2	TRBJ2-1	CASSGGQGKGAYNEQFF	TGCGCCAGCAGTGGGGGGCAGGGGAAAGGAGCCTACAATGAGCAGTTCTTC
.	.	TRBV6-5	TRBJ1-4	CASSYEALDRNEKLFF	TGTGCCAGCAGTTACGAGGCGTTAGACCGAAATGAAAAACTGTTTTTT
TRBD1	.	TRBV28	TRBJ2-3	CASSLYARDSTTDTQYF	TGTGCCAGCAGCCTATATGCCCGGGACAGTACCACAGATACGCAGTATTTT
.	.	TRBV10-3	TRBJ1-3	CAIMGSSGNTIYF	TGTGCCATCATGGGCAGCTCTGGAAACACCATATATTTT
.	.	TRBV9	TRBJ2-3	CASSVAGDTDTQYF	TGTGCCAGCAGCGTAGCGGGAGACACAGATACGCAGTATTTT
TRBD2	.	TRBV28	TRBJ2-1	CASSGTSGVSSYNEQFF	TGTGCCAGCAGTGGGACTAGCGGGGTGAGCTCCTACAATGAGCAGTTCTTC
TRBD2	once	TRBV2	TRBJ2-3	CASSFLAGTTDTQYF	TGTGCCAGCAGTTTTCTAGCGGGAACCACAGATACGCAGTATTTT
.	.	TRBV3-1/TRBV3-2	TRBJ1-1	CASSQEAGNTEAFF	TGTGCCAGCAGCCAAGAAGCGGGGAACACTGAAGCTTTCTTT
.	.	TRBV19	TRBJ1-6	CASSTRGQMGGNSPLHF	TGTGCCAGTAGTACCAGGGGCCAGATGGGCGGAAATTCACCCCTCCACTTT
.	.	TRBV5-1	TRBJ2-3	CASSPRGIDTQYF	TGCGCCAGCAGCCCTCGGGGGATAGATACGCAGTATTTT
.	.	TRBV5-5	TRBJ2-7	CASSLDTSRREQYF	TGTGCCAGCAGCTTGGATACGAGCCGGAGAGAGCAGTACTTC
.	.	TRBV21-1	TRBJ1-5	CASSQIRQSNQPQHF	TGTGCCAGCAGCCAAATACGACAGAGCAATCAGCCCCAGCATTTT